The text below deals with one T cell receptor beta chain. The data originate from a study of OX40 agonist ivuxolimab in advanced cancers. The assay was immunoSEQ multiplex PCR, and TCRdb's table has in-frame clones only and misses some. The sample has around 68,000 clones, 87% seen once; the top ten hold 2.5% to 3%. Germline CDR1 is SEHNR and CDR2 is FQNEAQ (reference sequence). Trimming pared 4 bases from V and 4 bases from J, leaving 17 bases between. CDR3 size: 17 residues. The chain joins TRBV7-9 to TRBJ2-6; D is undetermined. The sequencing here drew on CD4+ or CD8+ T cells sorted from blood, taken in a trial of the OX40 agonist ivuxolimab. The TCR originated in an adult with an advanced solid tumor such as melanoma, head and neck, liver or kidney cancer. This chain's CDR3 is CASSSSFSRVGANVLTF. The CDR3, as DNA: TGTGCCAGCAGCTCCTCGTTCTCTAGGGTCGGGGCCAACGTCCTGACTTTC.